This entry describes one T cell receptor (beta chain). Its antigen is undetermined. PCR used 60 Vbeta primers and 13 Jbeta primers. The protocol was immunoSEQ multiplex PCR, while the TCRdb copy is restricted to in-frame clones and leaves out a portion. Here the sample spans about 200,000 clones, over 65% being singletons. The ends lost 6 bases at V and 2 bases at J; junction bases unmatched: 3. There are 13 residues in the CDR3. CDR1 LNHDA and CDR2 SQIVND come from the germline V gene (reference sequence). The data derive from a study of cytomegalovirus exposure and HLA in healthy donors. Broader study findings: Among the most significant clusters, several appeared linked to common viral pathogens in a later analysis. Most subjects had HLA-A and HLA-B alleles reportedly predicted accurately by TCR beta sequences.

Sequencing used PBMCs. The receptor was derived from a woman aged 25 to 39 in good health and CMV-seronegative. This chain connects TRBV19 to TRBJ1-2; 7 bases are a match to TRBD1. The CDR3 sequence: CASSDRDNYGYTF. The CDR3 DNA sequence: TGTGCCAGTAGCGACAGGGACAACTATGGCTACACCTTC.